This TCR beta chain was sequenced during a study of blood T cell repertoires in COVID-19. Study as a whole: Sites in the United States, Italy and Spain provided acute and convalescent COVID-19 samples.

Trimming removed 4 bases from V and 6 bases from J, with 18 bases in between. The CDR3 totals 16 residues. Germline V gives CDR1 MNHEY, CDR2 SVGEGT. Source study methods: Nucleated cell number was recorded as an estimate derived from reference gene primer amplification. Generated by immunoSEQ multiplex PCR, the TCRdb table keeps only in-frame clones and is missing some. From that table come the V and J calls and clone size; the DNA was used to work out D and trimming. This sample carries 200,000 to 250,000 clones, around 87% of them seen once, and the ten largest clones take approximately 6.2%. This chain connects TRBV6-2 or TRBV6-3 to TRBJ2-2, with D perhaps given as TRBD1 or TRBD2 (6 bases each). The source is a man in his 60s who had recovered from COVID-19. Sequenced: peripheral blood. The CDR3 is CASSSSGARSAGELFF. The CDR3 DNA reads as TGTGCCAGCAGTTCCTCGGGGGCGAGATCGGCCGGGGAGCTGTTTTTT.